This TCR beta chain is drawn from a study of blood T cell repertoires in COVID-19. Background on the study: Samples representing acute and convalescent COVID-19 were sourced from the United States, Italy and Spain.

Clones were read by immunoSEQ multiplex PCR, and TCRdb kept only the in-frame ones, dropping some. This sample has 55,000 to 75,000 clones, with around 77% found just once. Losses at the gene ends were 0 bases for V and 1 base for J; bases not matched to a gene: 3. This CDR3 contains 17 residues. The V gene's germline CDR1 is SGDLS and CDR2 YYNGEE. The sequenced material came from peripheral blood. The receptor was isolated from an elderly man with active or convalescent COVID-19. V and J are TRBV9 and TRBJ2-5; the match to TRBD2 covers 13 bases. The CDR3 nucleotides read TGTGCCAGCAGCGTAGAGGGACTAGCGGGACCCCAAGAGACCCAGTACTTC. Protein sequence: CASSVEGLAGPQETQYF.